A selection of T cell receptor beta chains follows, all from one sample in a study of cytomegalovirus exposure and HLA in healthy donors. Profiled with immunoSEQ multiplex PCR; TCRdb holds only in-frame clones, not every one. The sample records more than 110,000 clones, roughly two thirds being singletons. The sample consisted of PBMCs. These receptors were collected from a human donor in good health. Both conserved end residues are part of each CDR3. D genes are given only for firm matches. A clone size is listed for some rows: how often the clone was seen (once, few, many), or a class if it is expanded.

cdr3_length: 17
d_call: -
j_call: TRBJ1-1
clone_size: few
v_call: TRBV2
cdr3_aa: CASSEEAGPGSNTEAFF
cdr3_nt: TGTGCCAGCAGTGAAGAGGCGGGGCCAGGTTCGAACACTGAAGCTTTCTTT

cdr3_length: 14
d_call: -
j_call: TRBJ2-1
clone_size: -
v_call: TRBV15
cdr3_aa: CATSPPNNYNEQFF
cdr3_nt: TGTGCCACCAGCCCTCCCAACAATTACAATGAGCAGTTCTTC

cdr3_length: 14
d_call: -
j_call: TRBJ2-7
clone_size: -
v_call: TRBV6-1
cdr3_aa: CASRQRDTAYEQYF
cdr3_nt: TGTGCCAGCAGACAGAGAGACACGGCTTACGAGCAGTACTTC

cdr3_length: 16
d_call: -
j_call: TRBJ1-3
clone_size: -
v_call: TRBV15
cdr3_aa: CATSRDAGAAGNTIYF
cdr3_nt: TGTGCCACCAGCAGAGATGCAGGGGCTGCTGGAAACACCATATATTTT

cdr3_length: 13
d_call: -
j_call: TRBJ2-1
clone_size: -
v_call: TRBV25-1
cdr3_aa: CASSVGLGLPEFF
cdr3_nt: TGTGCCAGCAGTGTAGGTCTTGGGCTCCCCGAGTTCTTC

cdr3_length: 13
d_call: -
j_call: TRBJ2-7
clone_size: -
v_call: TRBV9
cdr3_aa: CASSVGGSYEQYF
cdr3_nt: TGTGCCAGCAGCGTAGGCGGCAGCTACGAGCAGTACTTC

cdr3_length: 16
d_call: -
j_call: TRBJ1-3
clone_size: -
v_call: TRBV14
cdr3_aa: CASSHRQYLSGNTIYF
cdr3_nt: TGTGCCAGCAGCCACCGACAGTACCTCTCTGGAAACACCATATATTTT

cdr3_length: 13
d_call: -
j_call: TRBJ1-1
clone_size: -
v_call: TRBV29-1
cdr3_aa: CSVRESPGTEAFF
cdr3_nt: TGCAGCGTTAGGGAGAGTCCGGGGACTGAAGCTTTCTTT

cdr3_length: 15
d_call: -
j_call: TRBJ2-2
clone_size: -
v_call: TRBV10-1
cdr3_aa: CASSENRANTGELFF
cdr3_nt: TGCGCCAGCAGTGAGAACAGGGCGAACACCGGGGAGCTGTTTTTT

cdr3_length: 11
d_call: -
j_call: TRBJ2-1
clone_size: -
v_call: TRBV21-1
cdr3_aa: CASSIRNEQFF
cdr3_nt: TGTGCCAGCAGCATCCGGAATGAGCAGTTCTTC

cdr3_length: 13
d_call: -
j_call: TRBJ2-5
clone_size: once
v_call: TRBV6-6
cdr3_aa: CASSYQGRETQYF
cdr3_nt: TGTGCCAGCAGTTACCAGGGTAGGGAGACCCAGTACTTC

cdr3_length: 13
d_call: -
j_call: TRBJ2-2
clone_size: -
v_call: TRBV5-1
cdr3_aa: CASSLAAGRELFF
cdr3_nt: TGCGCCAGCAGCTTGGCTGCCGGTAGGGAGCTGTTTTTT

cdr3_length: 15
d_call: -
j_call: TRBJ2-1
clone_size: once
v_call: TRBV10-1
cdr3_aa: CASSDLRGPYNEQFF
cdr3_nt: TGCGCCAGCAGTGATCTTAGAGGCCCCTACAATGAGCAGTTCTTC

cdr3_length: 17
d_call: TRBD2
j_call: TRBJ2-1
clone_size: -
v_call: TRBV18
cdr3_aa: CASSPNPRAGVRNEQFF
cdr3_nt: TGTGCCAGCTCACCAAATCCTCGAGCGGGAGTGCGCAATGAGCAGTTCTTC

cdr3_length: 14
d_call: TRBD1
j_call: TRBJ2-5
clone_size: -
v_call: TRBV5-6
cdr3_aa: CASSFGQAQRTQYF
cdr3_nt: TGTGCCAGCAGCTTCGGACAGGCGCAAAGGACCCAGTACTTC

cdr3_length: 14
d_call: -
j_call: TRBJ1-3
clone_size: -
v_call: TRBV2
cdr3_aa: CASRRLISGNTIYF
cdr3_nt: TGTGCCAGCAGGAGACTGATCTCTGGAAACACCATATATTTT

cdr3_length: 14
d_call: -
j_call: TRBJ1-4
clone_size: few
v_call: TRBV6-6
cdr3_aa: CASSYSGGQEKLFF
cdr3_nt: TGTGCCAGCAGTTACTCAGGGGGTCAGGAAAAACTGTTTTTT